The sequence of this TCR beta chain was determined in a study of cytomegalovirus exposure and HLA in healthy donors. Study findings and constraints: Among immune exposure information, only CMV serostatus was available. Most subjects had HLA-A and HLA-B alleles reportedly predicted accurately by TCR beta sequences.

In the PCR, 60 Vbeta and 13 Jbeta primers were used. Original methodology: There were around 80 million unique TCR beta chains by a later count, and approximately 10 million of them were shared. Generated by immunoSEQ multiplex PCR, the TCRdb table keeps only in-frame clones and is missing some. The V and J calls and clone size are taken from that table; D and trimming were inferred from the DNA. The sample has approximately 86,000 clones, 75% to 90% seen once. This CDR3 spans 15 amino acids. Trimming took 5 bases from V and 6 from J, leaving 14 bases between them. CDR1 is LNHDA, CDR2 SQIVND, per germline (reference sequence). On this clone: Its target is not known.

The receptor's source is a man aged 35 to 55 in good health and CMV-seropositive. The chain uses TRBV19 and TRBJ1-6; no clear D gene. Input material: PBMCs. The CDR3 nucleotides are TGTGCCAGTAGTCCCCGAGGAGGGAGTAATTCACCCCTCCACTTT. Its protein product is CASSPRGGSNSPLHF.